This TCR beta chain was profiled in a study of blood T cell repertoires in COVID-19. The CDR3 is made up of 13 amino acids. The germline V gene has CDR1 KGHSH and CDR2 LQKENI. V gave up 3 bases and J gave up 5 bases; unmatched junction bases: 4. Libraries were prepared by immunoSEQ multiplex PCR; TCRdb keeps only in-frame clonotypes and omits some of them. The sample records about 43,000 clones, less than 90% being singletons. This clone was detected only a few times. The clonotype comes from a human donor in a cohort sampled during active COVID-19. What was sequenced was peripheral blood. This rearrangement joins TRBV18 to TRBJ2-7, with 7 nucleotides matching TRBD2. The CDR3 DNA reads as TGTGCCAGCTCACCCGAACTAGCGAACGAGCAGTACTTC. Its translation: CASSPELANEQYF.